These 30 T cell receptor beta chains were sequenced from one sample in a study of tumor and adjacent non-tumor tissue in lung cancer. The template was RNA from unsorted bulk tissue. The library came from three nested PCR rounds adapted from ARM-PCR protocols. TCRdb re-called the multiplex PCR reads with MiXCR, one entry per CDR3 protein. This sample has fewer than 120,000 distinct CDR3 sequences, with about 87% found just once. Sequencing used lung tumor tissue. The receptor source for this set is a man between 65 and 85 years old with non-small cell lung cancer.

This clonotype was counted only a few times. One end of the junction is discordant with germline, which a read error may explain. V is TRBV11-2 and J is TRBJ1-4; D unresolved. This CDR3 region has 15 residues. Looked up from germline, CDR1 is SGHAT and CDR2 is FQNNGV. The CDR3 here is CGSSRSVTSNEKLFF. CDR3 bases: TGTGGCAGCAGTAGAAGTGTGACAAGTAATGAAAAACTGTTCTTT.

The chain joins TRBV29-1 to TRBJ1-1; 7 bases align to TRBD1. The germline V gene encodes CDR1 SQVTM and CDR2 ANQGSEA. This CDR3 contains 15 residues. V shed 3 bases, J shed 1 base, and the junction held 8 bases outside the gene matches. CDR3 region: CSVDLPGGWNTEAFF. The CDR3, as DNA: TGCAGCGTTGATTTGCCAGGGGGTTGGAACACTGAAGCTTTCTTT.

The chain links TRBV5-6 to TRBJ2-4; D is perhaps TRBD1 (6 bases). Trimming removed 8 bases from V and 5 bases from J, with 26 bases in between. Germline V gene data show CDR1 as SGHDT and CDR2 as YYEEEE. The CDR3 runs to 17 residues. The CDR3 nucleotides are TGTGCCAGTAGCGCTACCGGGTCAGGGGTCGTTGAAAACATTCAGTACTTC. Protein: CASSATGSGVVENIQYF.

Points on this clonotype: This CDR3 fails to terminate in the conserved phenylalanine or tryptophan, so it likely reflects a read error. Because the CDR3's place on the DNA is in doubt, the DNA is left out and the CDR3 is given as listed by TCRdb. V gene TRBV5-4 combines with J gene TRBJ2-7; TRBD1, the table's D call, was not compared with the DNA. Counting both end residues, the CDR3 totals 15 amino acids. The germline CDR1 and CDR2 sequences are SGHNT and YYREEE (reference sequence). CDR3 sequence reads: CASSLFVTGISEEYI.

Comments on this clonotype: One end of the junction is discordant with germline, which a read error may explain. The chain combines TRBV29-1 with TRBJ1-4; D is ambiguous. The CDR3 is 13 amino acids. Germline V gene lookup returns CDR1 SQVTM and CDR2 ANQGSEA. Here the CDR3 reads CSVCGIPHKKLFF. The DNA for the CDR3 is TGTAGCGTCTGCGGCATTCCCCATAAAAAACTGTTTTTT.

With respect to this clonotype: The CDR3 end shows no conserved phenylalanine or tryptophan, and so a read error is likely. DNA of the CDR3: TGTGCCAGCAGCTCGATAGGAGAAAATTCACCCCTCCACATT. The encoded protein is CASSSIGENSPLHI. V usage is TRBV13 and J usage is TRBJ1-6; no clear D. The CDR3 extends over 14 amino acids. V shed 4 bases and J shed 7 bases, with 11 bases lying between them. Per the germline V gene, CDR1 is PRHDT and CDR2 is FYEKMQ (reference sequence).

This clonotype was recorded many times. This chain uses TRBV29-1 with TRBJ2-7, with TRBD2 matching 11 bases. Germline CDR1 reads SQVTM; CDR2 reads ANQGSEA. CDR3 length equals 14 residues. V lost 7 bases, J lost 1 base, and 6 bases stayed unmatched. This CDR3 is CSGGTSGRSYEQYF. CDR3 bases: TGCAGCGGAGGGACTAGCGGCCGATCCTACGAGCAGTACTTC.

Concerning this clonotype: One end of the junction varies from germline; a read error may be responsible. This chain joins TRBV11-3 and TRBJ1-1; 7 positions agree with TRBD1. CDR3 size: 16 residues. Germline-derived CDR1 and CDR2 are SGHNT and YENEEA. The chain's CDR3 is CVSNLMTGWMNTEAFF. Here the CDR3 DNA reads TGTGTCAGCAACTTAATGACAGGGTGGATGAACACTGAAGCTTTCTTT.

The J gene is TRBJ2-7, the V gene TRBV29-1, with D maybe TRBD2 (5 bases). The CDR3 sequence is 14 residues long. Germline V gene sequence: CDR1 SQVTM, CDR2 ANQGSEA. The CDR3 coding sequence is TGCAACGTGGTCCGGATTGGTCTGAGGGACGAGCAGTACTTC. As protein: CNVVRIGLRDEQYF.

As to this clonotype: The CDR3 does not close with the conserved phenylalanine or tryptophan, likely indicating a read error. The chain joins TRBV29-1 to TRBJ2-7, with TRBD2 matching over 9 bases. Germline V gives CDR1 SQVTM, CDR2 ANQGSEA. The CDR3 loop spans 16 amino acids. As DNA, the CDR3 is TGCAGTGTTGACGGGCTAGCGGGGCCCCTTTCATACGAGCAGTACCTC. Residues: CSVDGLAGPLSYEQYL.

About this clonotype itself: One end of the junction fails to match germline, which may point to a read error. This chain's CDR3 is CVSSPPTGELFF. Written as DNA, the CDR3 is TGTGTCAGCAGCCCCCCTACCGGGGAGCTGTTTTTT. This chain uses TRBV5-6 with TRBJ2-2, with no clear D. Germline V gene sequence: CDR1 SGHDT, CDR2 YYEEEE. The length of the CDR3 is 12 residues.

The chain joins TRBV5-1 to TRBJ2-7; D unclear. Germline CDR1 and CDR2: SGHRS and YFSETQ. This CDR3 has 15 residues. V lost 0 bases, J lost 7 bases, and 17 bases lay in between. The CDR3 DNA follows: TGCGCCAGCAGCTTGGCCTTGGACCTACATCAGGAGCAGTACTTC. Protein sequence: CASSLALDLHQEQYF.

About this clonotype itself: The junction and the germline gene differ at one end; a read error may be behind it. This chain links TRBV11-3 with TRBJ2-5; D might be TRBD1 (6 bases). Germline assignment: CDR1 SGHNT and CDR2 YENEEA. The CDR3 contains 17 residues. The chain's CDR3 is CANSLTTGLTNQETPYF. DNA of the CDR3: TGTGCCAACAGCTTAACAACAGGGCTTACCAATCAAGAGACGCCGTACTTC.

Details on this clonotype: One end of the junction varies from germline; a read error may be responsible. The J gene is TRBJ1-6, the V gene TRBV6-1; D uncertain. The germline V gene has CDR1 MNHNS and CDR2 SASEGT. The CDR3 loop spans 13 amino acids. The CDR3 nucleotides are TGTGCCAGCCGTGGACCGGCGAATTCACCCCTCCAGTTT. It codes for CASRGPANSPLQF.

Ten or more counts support this clonotype. This chain links TRBV12-3 or TRBV12-4 with TRBJ2-1; the match to TRBD1 covers 7 bases. V dropped 5 bases and J dropped 0; count of bases not matched to a gene: 4. The CDR3 totals 15 residues. This chain's CDR3 is CASSPDRSSYNEQFF. CDR3 DNA: TGTGCCAGCAGTCCGGACAGGAGCTCCTACAATGAGCAGTTCTTC.

Remarks on this clonotype: The conserved final phenylalanine or tryptophan is absent from the CDR3, which likely points to a read error. The DNA is left out, because the CDR3 cannot be placed on it with certainty; the CDR3 is given as TCRdb lists it. The V and J genes are TRBV4-2 and TRBJ2-7; the table assigns TRBD1, which was not confirmed against the DNA. The CDR3 is 14 amino acids long, termini counted. Germline lookup yields CDR1 LGHNA and CDR2 YNFKEQ. The CDR3 loop is CASSQGQGLYERYL.

As concerns this clonotype: At one boundary the junction diverges from the germline segment, which might be a read error. This chain uses TRBV11-2 with TRBJ2-1; D is perhaps TRBD1 or TRBD2 (5 bases each). The CDR3 covers 14 residues. Per germline, CDR1 SGHAT and CDR2 FQNNGV. As DNA, the CDR3 is TGTCCCAGCAGCTTAGCGAGACAGTGCAATGAGCAGTTTTTC. It codes for CPSSLARQCNEQFF. Combining the CDR3 with reference TRBV11-2 and TRBJ2-1 gives the whole variable domain EAGVAQSPRYKIIEKRQSVAFWCNPISGHATLYWYQQILGQGPKLLIQFQNNGVVDDSQLPKDRFSAERLKGVDSTLKIQPAKLEDSAVYLCPSSLARQCNEQFFGPGTRLTVL.

Points on this clonotype: One junction end disagrees with the germline gene, perhaps due to a read error. V usage is TRBV10-3 and J usage is TRBJ2-3; 7 nucleotides agree with TRBD1. The CDR3 extends over 13 amino acids. Germline CDR1 reads ENHRY; CDR2 reads SYGVKD. The CDR3 region is CTINTGDTDTQYF. In DNA, the CDR3 is TGTACCATCAATACAGGGGACACAGATACGCAGTATTTT.

Notes on this clonotype: The junction differs from germline at one of its ends, possibly a read error. The CDR3 reads CTSSQNLGGNQPQHF. Written as DNA, the CDR3 is TGTACCAGTAGTCAGAACCTTGGGGGCAATCAGCCCCAGCATTTT. The chain joins TRBV6-2 or TRBV6-3 to TRBJ1-5; D unclear. Germline V gene sequence: CDR1 MNHEY, CDR2 SVGEGT. This CDR3 has 15 residues.

A remark on this clonotype: An end of the junction differs from the germline gene, which may be a read error. The rearrangement links TRBV4-2 to TRBJ1-5; D uncertain. This CDR3 region has 15 residues. Germline V gene data show CDR1 as LGHNA and CDR2 as YNFKEQ. CDR3 in amino acids: CASSHDTHSNQPQHF. The CDR3, as DNA: TGTGCCAGCAGCCATGACACTCATAGCAATCAACCCCAGCATTTT.

This clonotype was counted once. The chain has TRBV14 and TRBJ2-3, with D tentatively TRBD1 or TRBD2 (5 bases each). The length of the CDR3 is 16 residues. CDR1 and CDR2 from the germline V gene are SGHDN and FVKESK. Deletions cut 4 bases from V and 8 bases from J, with 22 bases between. The CDR3 protein is CASSPTEGVLPGTQYF. The CDR3 DNA is TGTGCCAGCAGCCCGACAGAGGGAGTTCTCCCAGGTACGCAGTATTTT.

This clonotype has only one observation. At one boundary the junction diverges from the germline segment, which might be a read error. The chain links TRBV4-3 to TRBJ2-1, with TRBD2 identical over 7 bases. CDR3 length: 17 residues. The germline V gene has CDR1 LGHNA and CDR2 YSLEER. CDR3 region: CASRQDLAEAEYNEQFF. The CDR3 DNA sequence: TGCGCCAGCAGACAAGACCTAGCGGAAGCTGAATACAATGAGCAGTTCTTC.

About this clonotype: Because the CDR3 is missing its conserved closing phenylalanine or tryptophan, this is likely a read error. This chain connects TRBV20-1 to TRBJ2-2; TRBD2 might be the D (6 bases). The CDR3 sequence is 15 residues long. In germline, CDR1 is DFQATT, CDR2 SNEGSKA (reference sequence). Trimming left V 5 bases short and J 4 bases short, with 17 bases between. The CDR3 nucleotides are TGCAGTGCTCCAACCCATAGCGGACTCACCGGGGAGCTGTTTTCT. As protein: CSAPTHSGLTGELFS.

The chain recombines TRBV11-2 with TRBJ2-4; D perhaps matches TRBD2 (6 bases). The germline gives CDR1 SGHAT, CDR2 FQNNGV. With 1 base removed from V and 5 bases from J, the gap between germline ends came to 6 bases. The CDR3 runs to 13 residues. CDR3 DNA: TGTGCCAGCAGCTTAGGACTAGAAAACATTCAGTACTTC. Its protein product is CASSLGLENIQYF. Drawing the rest from reference TRBV11-2 and TRBJ2-4, the complete variable domain is EAGVAQSPRYKIIEKRQSVAFWCNPISGHATLYWYQQILGQGPKLLIQFQNNGVVDDSQLPKDRFSAERLKGVDSTLKIQPAKLEDSAVYLCASSLGLENIQYFGAGTRLSVL.

The chain joins TRBV29-1 to TRBJ1-2; 9 bases map to TRBD1. Germline V gene data show CDR1 as SQVTM and CDR2 as ANQGSEA. This CDR3 is built from 13 residues. The CDR3 DNA sequence: TGCATCGTACGCGGGACAGGGAACTATGGCTACACCTTC. Translating it yields CIVRGTGNYGYTF.

This rearrangement joins TRBV28 to TRBJ1-2, with D hard to call. V shed 3 bases and J shed 6 bases, with 11 bases lying between them. Germline V lookup: CDR1 MDHEN, CDR2 SYDVKM. The CDR3 consists of 13 residues. The CDR3 sequence is CASSFGFGHGYTF. The CDR3 DNA sequence: TGTGCCAGCAGTTTCGGGTTTGGGCATGGCTACACCTTC.

This clonotype was recorded at least ten times. The chain links TRBV6-1 to TRBJ1-5, with TRBD1 as a possible D gene (6 bases). There are 17 residues in the CDR3. Per germline, CDR1 MNHNS and CDR2 SASEGT. V lost 2 bases to trimming and J lost 2 bases, with 16 bases between them. The CDR3 protein is CASSEIRDNLGNQPQHF. CDR3 DNA sequence: TGTGCCAGCAGTGAAATTCGGGACAATCTTGGCAATCAGCCCCAGCATTTT.

In its sample, this clonotype was seen a few times. This may be a read error, as it is one base from a much larger clone. CDR3 in amino acids: CASSQDRGRSKQYF. The CDR3 DNA reads as TGTGCCAGCAGCCAGGACAGGGGGCGATCCAAGCAGTACTTC. The chain employs TRBV5-6 and TRBJ2-7; 11 nucleotides match TRBD1. The trim removed 4 bases at V and 8 bases at J, leaving 8 bases unmatched. Per the germline V gene, CDR1 is SGHDT and CDR2 is YYEEEE. CDR3 length equals 14 residues. Looking up the rest from reference TRBV5-6 and TRBJ2-7 gives the full variable domain: DAGVTQSPTHLIKTRGQQVTLRCSPKSGHDTVSWYQQALGQGPQFIFQYYEEEERQRGNFPDRFSGHQFPNYSSELNVNALLLGDSALYLCASSQDRGRSKQYFGPGTRLTVT.

A note on this clonotype: Germline is not matched at one junction end, which may reflect a read error. V and J are TRBV10-2 and TRBJ1-2, with 7 positions matching TRBD1. The CDR3 is 13 amino acids. Germline V lookup: CDR1 WSHSY, CDR2 SAAADI. CDR3 in amino acids: CAISDSTGFGYTF. The CDR3 bases are TGCGCCATCAGTGACTCGACAGGGTTTGGCTACACCTTT.

On this clonotype: A junction boundary mismatches the germline segment, possibly from a read error. The chain joins TRBV7-8 to TRBJ1-5, with D uncertain. The length of the CDR3 is 14 residues. The germline gives CDR1 SGHVS, CDR2 FQNEAQ. CDR3 bases: TGTGCGAGCAGCCAGACGGTTAGCTATCAGCCCCAGCATTTT. It yields the protein CASSQTVSYQPQHF.